The 25 T cell receptor beta chains below all came from one sample that was sequenced in a study of blood T cell repertoires in COVID-19. The repertoire was sequenced with immunoSEQ multiplex PCR; TCRdb's copy has only in-frame clones and lacks some. Among roughly 200,000 clones listed, 70% to 90% were seen once. The sequenced sample was peripheral blood. The receptors here all came from a woman under 30 who had recovered from COVID-19.

V is TRBV4-3 and J is TRBJ1-1; a possible D gene is TRBD1 (6 bases). The CDR3 has 15 residues. Germline CDR1 reads LGHNA; CDR2 reads YSLEER. The ends were cut back, 1 base at V and 2 bases at J, with 11 bases in the middle. CDR3 loop: CASSQADSPNTEAFF. As DNA, the CDR3 is TGCGCCAGCAGCCAAGCGGACAGCCCTAACACTGAAGCTTTCTTT.

The chain carries TRBV7-3 and TRBJ2-1; 15 bases match TRBD2. The ends lost 9 bases at V and 2 bases at J; junction bases unmatched: 5. This CDR3 has 16 amino acids. CDR1 is SGHTA and CDR2 is FQGTGA in the germline V gene. In DNA form, the CDR3 reads TGTGCCAGGGGGACTAGCGGGAGGTCAACCTACAATGAGCAGTTCTTC. Amino acid sequence: CARGTSGRSTYNEQFF.

DNA for the CDR3: TGTGCCAGCAGGGGGGGGACAGGCGGCTACAATTCACCCCTCCACTTT. Amino acids: CASRGGTGGYNSPLHF. The V and J genes are TRBV28 and TRBJ1-6; 8 bases match TRBD1. Germline V gene data show CDR1 as MDHEN and CDR2 as SYDVKM. The V and J ends lost 6 bases and 7 bases, in that order; junction bases with no gene match: 11. The CDR3 is 16 amino acids.

The rearrangement joins TRBV30 to TRBJ1-2; 8 bases agree with TRBD1. CDR3 length equals 14 residues. Germline values: CDR1 GTSNPN, CDR2 SVGIG (reference sequence). V was clipped by 8 bases and J by 6 bases; unmatched bases: 14. CDR3 nucleotide sequence: TGTGCCATATTCCCGGACAGGGAGGTCGATGGCTACACCTTC. It is translated as CAIFPDREVDGYTF.

Concerning this clone itself: Other DNA sequences in this specimen translate into the identical CDR3. The chain links TRBV9 to TRBJ2-1, with D perhaps TRBD2 (5 bases). V was cut by 3 bases and J by 7 bases, with 14 bases left in between. In germline, CDR1 is SGDLS, CDR2 YYNGEE. CDR3 length: 14 residues. CDR3 bases: TGTGCCAGCAGCGCCGCGGGTGGGCGTAATGAGCAGTTCTTC. This translates into CASSAAGGRNEQFF.

The chain couples TRBV12-3 or TRBV12-4 to TRBJ2-2, with D tentatively TRBD2 (6 bases). With 8 bases removed from V and 5 bases from J, the gap between germline ends came to 6 bases. The CDR3 runs 11 residues. The CDR3 region has the DNA TGTGCCAGCGGGGGGACCGGGGAGCTGTTTTTT. Translated: CASGGTGELFF.

The V gene is TRBV2, the J gene TRBJ2-7; tentative D call: TRBD1 (6 bases). V was shortened by 6 bases and J by 0 bases, with 12 bases between the two germline ends. There are 14 residues in the CDR3. The germline V gene has CDR1 SNHLY and CDR2 FYNNEI. The CDR3 sequence is CASSADSISYEQYF. CDR3 nucleotide sequence: TGTGCCAGCAGCGCGGACAGCATCTCCTACGAGCAGTACTTC.

The chain uses TRBV7-2 and TRBJ1-2; TRBD1 matches 12 bases. CDR1 SGHTA and CDR2 FQGNSA come from the germline V gene. The J segment lost 4 bases and the V segment lost 3 bases, leaving 3 bases of the junction unmatched. The CDR3 has 15 amino acids. CDR3 DNA sequence: TGTGCCAGCAGCTTGGGACAGGGGGCCGCCTATGGCTACACCTTC. It codes for CASSLGQGAAYGYTF.

This clone was seen a single time. V and J are TRBV7-2 and TRBJ2-1, with 14 bases identical to TRBD2. Germline CDR1 and CDR2: SGHTA and FQGNSA. The CDR3 contains 15 residues. Unmatched junction bases numbered 4, after V lost 1 base and J lost 11 bases. CDR3 nucleotide sequence: TGTGCCAGCAGCTTAGGGGGGACTAGCGGGAGCAAGCAGTTCTTC. Its protein is CASSLGGTSGSKQFF.

The chain carries TRBV25-1 and TRBJ1-2, with TRBD1 identical over 11 bases. The germline gives CDR1 MGHDK, CDR2 SYGVNS. V shed 4 bases, J shed 4 bases, and the junction held 5 bases outside the gene matches. The CDR3 consists of 15 residues. The DNA for the CDR3 is TGTGCCAGCAGTGCGCGGGACAGGGGGATCTATGGCTACACCTTC. It encodes CASSARDRGIYGYTF.

The rearrangement uses TRBV21-1 and TRBJ1-2; the DNA was not used to check the table's D call, TRBD1. TRBV21-1 is a recognized pseudogene. There are 19 residues in the CDR3. This CDR3 is CASSKTCPVWTGHNYGYTF. As DNA, the CDR3 is TGTGCCAGCAGCAAAACGTGCCCGGTATGGACAGGGCATAACTATGGCTACACCTTC.

The chain employs TRBV30 and TRBJ1-1; 9 bases align to TRBD1. V shed 4 bases, J shed 3 bases, and the junction held 9 bases outside the gene matches. Per the germline V gene, CDR1 is GTSNPN and CDR2 is SVGIG (reference sequence). The CDR3 is made up of 15 amino acids. CDR3 in DNA: TGTGCCTGGAATACAGGGGGCCTGGGGTACACTGAAGCTTTCTTT. This sequence encodes CAWNTGGLGYTEAFF.

The rearrangement links TRBV30 to TRBJ2-1; 8 bases align to TRBD2. Germline V lookup: CDR1 GTSNPN, CDR2 SVGIG (reference sequence). This CDR3 has 12 amino acids. Here the CDR3 reads CAGSSGTNEQFF. Here the CDR3 DNA reads TGTGCGGGGAGTAGCGGGACGAATGAGCAGTTCTTC.

This sequence joins TRBV15 and TRBJ2-1; 9 positions agree with TRBD1. Looked up from germline, CDR1 is LNHNV and CDR2 is YYDKDF (reference sequence). The trim removed 4 bases at V and 8 bases at J, leaving 3 bases unmatched. The CDR3 spans 13 residues. The CDR3 DNA is TGTGCCACCAGCACACAGGGGGCGGATGAGCAGTTCTTC. Its translation: CATSTQGADEQFF.

V usage is TRBV29-1 and J usage is TRBJ2-7, with D hard to call. The CDR3 length is 14 residues. Germline-derived CDR1 and CDR2 are SQVTM and ANQGSEA. Trimming shortened V by 3 bases and J by 5 bases, and 17 bases separated the two germline ends. For the CDR3, the DNA is TGCAGCGTTGAGTTCGCGACACCGGTCAACGAGCAGTACTTC. It translates to CSVEFATPVNEQYF.

V is TRBV12-3 or TRBV12-4 and J is TRBJ2-3; D is perhaps TRBD2 (5 bases). This CDR3 contains 11 residues. The V and J ends lost 8 bases and 6 bases respectively, with 9 bases between them. The CDR3 coding sequence is TGTGCCAGCGCCAGGACTGATACGCAGTATTTT. Protein product: CASARTDTQYF.

The chain links TRBV30 to TRBJ1-5; TRBD1 matches at 8 bases. The V gene end was trimmed by 3 bases and the J gene end by 4 bases; junction bases not matched to a gene: 8. Germline loops: CDR1 GTSNPN, CDR2 SVGIG (reference sequence). The CDR3 runs to 15 residues. CDR3 amino acids: CAWSKQGGGNQPQHF. CDR3 nucleotide sequence: TGTGCCTGGAGCAAACAGGGGGGTGGGAATCAGCCCCAGCATTTT.

V is TRBV7-6 and J is TRBJ2-2; 8 nucleotides match TRBD1. This CDR3 has 15 amino acids. J was trimmed by 1 base and V by 5 bases; bases with no gene match: 3. Germline V gene sequence: CDR1 SGHVS, CDR2 FNYEAQ. The CDR3 reads CASSPGTGNTGELFF. The CDR3 bases are TGTGCCAGCAGCCCGGGGACAGGGAACACCGGGGAGCTGTTTTTT.

This chain uses TRBV30 with TRBJ1-1; D is perhaps TRBD1 (5 bases). Trimming stripped 2 bases from V and 7 bases from J, with 14 bases between. Germline V gives CDR1 GTSNPN, CDR2 SVGIG (reference sequence). The CDR3 runs 13 residues. CDR3 residues: CAWSLDSRHEAFF. In nucleotides, the CDR3 is TGTGCCTGGAGTCTTGACAGCCGCCATGAAGCTTTCTTT.

The chain recombines TRBV9 with TRBJ2-5; 12 bases match TRBD2. Trimming cost V 2 bases and J 4 bases; bases outside gene matches: 0. CDR1 is SGDLS and CDR2 is YYNGEE in the germline V gene. CDR3 length: 14 amino acids. CDR3 DNA: TGTGCCAGCAGCGTGGGACTAGCGGGAGAGACCCAGTACTTC. It is translated as CASSVGLAGETQYF.

The V gene is TRBV7-3, the J gene TRBJ1-1; 8 nucleotides line up with TRBD1. From germline, CDR1 is SGHTA and CDR2 FQGTGA. Unmatched junction bases numbered 3, after V lost 2 bases and J lost 7 bases. CDR3 length: 13 residues. The CDR3 DNA follows: TGTGCCAGCAGCTTAGCAGGGGGCAGTGAAGCTTTCTTT. Encoded protein: CASSLAGGSEAFF.

The CDR3 bases are TGTGCCAGCAGTGAAGCGCTCCCGGGTATCTCCTTTTGGGAAGCTTTCTTT. Protein sequence: CASSEALPGISFWEAFF. The chain is built from TRBV6-1 and TRBJ1-1; the D is unclear. V was clipped by 0 bases and J by 8 bases, with 22 bases between them. The CDR3 covers 17 residues. The germline V gene encodes CDR1 MNHNS and CDR2 SASEGT.

The DNA of the CDR3 is TGTGCCAGCGGCCAGGGGGTGCACGAGCAGTACTTC. Amino acids: CASGQGVHEQYF. This chain connects TRBV6-5 to TRBJ2-7; TRBD1 agrees at 7 bases. Germline CDR1 and CDR2: MNHEY and SVGAGI. The ends lost 8 bases at V and 5 bases at J; junction bases unmatched: 6. The CDR3 extends over 12 amino acids.

The rearrangement uses TRBV11-2 and TRBJ2-1, with 7 bases that match TRBD1. The germline CDR1 and CDR2 sequences are SGHAT and FQNNGV. V trimming: 0 bases; J trimming: 4 bases; junction bases outside the gene matches: 9. The CDR3 totals 17 residues. The CDR3 loop is CASSLDQAAGGYNEQFF. The DNA of the CDR3 is TGTGCCAGCAGCTTAGATCAGGCGGCAGGGGGTTACAATGAGCAGTTCTTC.

The V gene is TRBV30, the J gene TRBJ1-2; 11 bases are shared with TRBD1. CDR3 length equals 14 residues. V dropped 6 bases and J dropped 8; count of bases not matched to a gene: 11. CDR1 and CDR2 from the germline V gene are GTSNPN and SVGIG (reference sequence). As DNA, the CDR3 is TGTGCCTGCACAGGACAGGGGGCTTCTTACGGCTACACCTTC. Protein sequence: CACTGQGASYGYTF.